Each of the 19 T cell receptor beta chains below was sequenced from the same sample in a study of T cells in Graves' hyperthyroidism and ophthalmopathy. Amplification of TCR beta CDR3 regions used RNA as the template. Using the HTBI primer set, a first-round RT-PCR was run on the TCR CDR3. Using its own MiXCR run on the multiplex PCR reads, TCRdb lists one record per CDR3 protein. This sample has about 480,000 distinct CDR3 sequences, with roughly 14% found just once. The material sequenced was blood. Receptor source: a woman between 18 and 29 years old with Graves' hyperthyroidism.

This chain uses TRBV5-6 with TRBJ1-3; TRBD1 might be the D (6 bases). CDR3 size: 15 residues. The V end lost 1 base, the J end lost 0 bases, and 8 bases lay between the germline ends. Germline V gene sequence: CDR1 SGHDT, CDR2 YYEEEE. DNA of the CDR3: TGTGCCAGCAGCTTGCTGACAGGCTCTGGAAACACCATATATTTT. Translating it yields CASSLLTGSGNTIYF.

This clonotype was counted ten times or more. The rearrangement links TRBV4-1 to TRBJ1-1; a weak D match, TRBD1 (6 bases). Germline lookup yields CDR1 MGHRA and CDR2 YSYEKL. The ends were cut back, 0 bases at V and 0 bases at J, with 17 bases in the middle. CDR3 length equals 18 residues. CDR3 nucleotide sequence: TGCGCCAGCAGCCAAGAAGAGACAGGACCTATGGTGAACACTGAAGCTTTCTTT. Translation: CASSQEETGPMVNTEAFF.

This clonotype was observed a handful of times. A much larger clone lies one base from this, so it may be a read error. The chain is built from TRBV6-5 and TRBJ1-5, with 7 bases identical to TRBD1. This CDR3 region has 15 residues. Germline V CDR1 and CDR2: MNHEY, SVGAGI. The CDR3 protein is CAGSYSGQANQPQHF. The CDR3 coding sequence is TGTGCCGGCAGTTACTCAGGACAGGCCAATCAGCCCCAGCATTTT.

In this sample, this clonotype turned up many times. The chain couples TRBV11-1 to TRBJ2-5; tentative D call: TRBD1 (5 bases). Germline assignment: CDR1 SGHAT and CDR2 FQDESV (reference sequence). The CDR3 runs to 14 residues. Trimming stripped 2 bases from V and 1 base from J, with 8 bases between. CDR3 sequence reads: CASSLSGFQETQYF. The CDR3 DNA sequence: TGTGCCAGCAGCTTATCAGGGTTCCAAGAGACCCAGTACTTC.

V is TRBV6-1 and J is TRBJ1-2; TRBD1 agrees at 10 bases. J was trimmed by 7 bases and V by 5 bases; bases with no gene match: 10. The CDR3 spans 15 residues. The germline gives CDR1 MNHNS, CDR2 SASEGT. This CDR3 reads CASSRGRTGGRGYTF. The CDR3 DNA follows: TGTGCCAGCAGTCGGGGCCGGACAGGGGGACGTGGCTACACCTTC.

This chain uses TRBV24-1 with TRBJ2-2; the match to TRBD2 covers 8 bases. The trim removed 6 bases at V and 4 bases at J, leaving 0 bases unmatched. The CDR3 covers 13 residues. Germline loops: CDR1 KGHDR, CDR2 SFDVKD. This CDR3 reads CATSSGGTGELFF. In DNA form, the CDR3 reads TGTGCCACCAGTAGCGGGGGCACCGGGGAGCTGTTTTTT.

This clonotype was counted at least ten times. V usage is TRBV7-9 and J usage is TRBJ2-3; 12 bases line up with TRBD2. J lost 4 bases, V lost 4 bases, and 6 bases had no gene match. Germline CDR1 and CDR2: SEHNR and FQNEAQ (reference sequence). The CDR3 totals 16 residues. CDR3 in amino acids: CASSSQTSGSSDTQYF. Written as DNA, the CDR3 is TGTGCCAGCAGCTCTCAGACTAGCGGGAGTTCAGATACGCAGTATTTT.

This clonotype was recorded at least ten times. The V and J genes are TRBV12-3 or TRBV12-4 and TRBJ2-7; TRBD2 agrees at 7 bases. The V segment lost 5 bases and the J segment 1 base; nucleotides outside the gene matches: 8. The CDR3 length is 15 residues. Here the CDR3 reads CASSASREMSYEQYF. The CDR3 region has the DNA TGTGCCAGCAGTGCTTCGCGGGAGATGTCCTACGAGCAGTACTTC.

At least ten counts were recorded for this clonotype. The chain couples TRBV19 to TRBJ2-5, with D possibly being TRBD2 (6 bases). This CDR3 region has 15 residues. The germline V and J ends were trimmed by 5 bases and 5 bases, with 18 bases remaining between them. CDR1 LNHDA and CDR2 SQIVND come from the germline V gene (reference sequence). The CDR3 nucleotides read TGTGCCAGTAGTTCATCCGGGAGCTCCTCGGAGACCCAGTACTTC. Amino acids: CASSSSGSSSETQYF. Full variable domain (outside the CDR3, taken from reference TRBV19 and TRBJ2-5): DGGITQSPKYLFRKEGQNVTLSCEQNLNHDAMYWYRQDPGQGLRLIYYSQIVNDFQKGDIAEGYSVSREKKESFPLTVTSAQKNPTAFYLCASSSSGSSSETQYFGPGTRLLVL.

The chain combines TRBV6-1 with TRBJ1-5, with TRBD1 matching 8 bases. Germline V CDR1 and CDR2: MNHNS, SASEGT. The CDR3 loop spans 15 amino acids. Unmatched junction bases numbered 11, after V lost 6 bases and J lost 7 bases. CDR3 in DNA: TGTGCCAGCAGCACGGACAGGGCCCTCGGGCAGCCCCAGCATTTT. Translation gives CASSTDRALGQPQHF.

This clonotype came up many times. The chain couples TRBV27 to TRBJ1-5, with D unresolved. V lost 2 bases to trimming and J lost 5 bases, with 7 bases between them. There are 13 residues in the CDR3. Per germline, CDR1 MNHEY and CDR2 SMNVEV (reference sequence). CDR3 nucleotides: TGTGCCAGCAGTTTAGTTGTGGATCAGCCCCAGCATTTT. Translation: CASSLVVDQPQHF.

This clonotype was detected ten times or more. The CDR3 nucleotides read TGTGCCAGCGAGGACATAGGATTAAACTATGGCTACACCTTC. It encodes CASEDIGLNYGYTF. The chain has TRBV12-3 or TRBV12-4 and TRBJ1-2, with TRBD1 as a possible D gene (5 bases). The CDR3 totals 14 residues. With 8 bases removed from V and 2 bases from J, the gap between germline ends came to 15 bases.

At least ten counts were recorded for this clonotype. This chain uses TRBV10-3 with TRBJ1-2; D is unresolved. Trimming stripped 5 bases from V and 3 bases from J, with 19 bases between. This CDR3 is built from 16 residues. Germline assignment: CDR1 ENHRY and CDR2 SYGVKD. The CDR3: CAISPGRQVVDYGYTF. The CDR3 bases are TGTGCCATCAGTCCCGGGAGGCAGGTAGTTGACTATGGCTACACCTTC.

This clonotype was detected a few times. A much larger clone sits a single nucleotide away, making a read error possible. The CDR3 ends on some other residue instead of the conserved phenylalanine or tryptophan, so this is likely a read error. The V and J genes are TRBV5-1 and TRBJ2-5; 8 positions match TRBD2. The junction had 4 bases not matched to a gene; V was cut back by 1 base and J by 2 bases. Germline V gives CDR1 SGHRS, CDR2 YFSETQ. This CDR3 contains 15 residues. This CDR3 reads CASSLRSGGQETQYL. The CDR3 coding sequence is TGCGCCAGCAGCTTGAGGTCGGGAGGGCAAGAGACCCAGTACCTC.

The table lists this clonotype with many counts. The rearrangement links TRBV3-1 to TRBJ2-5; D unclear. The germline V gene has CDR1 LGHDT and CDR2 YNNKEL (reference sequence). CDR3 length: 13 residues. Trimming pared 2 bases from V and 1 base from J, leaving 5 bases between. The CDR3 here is CASSQSSQETQYF. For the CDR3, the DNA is TGTGCCAGCAGCCAATCTTCCCAAGAGACCCAGTACTTC.

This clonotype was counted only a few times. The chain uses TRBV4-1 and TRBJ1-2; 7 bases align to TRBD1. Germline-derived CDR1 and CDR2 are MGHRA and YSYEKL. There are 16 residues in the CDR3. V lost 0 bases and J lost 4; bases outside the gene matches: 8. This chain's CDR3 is CASSQDAGTASYGYTF. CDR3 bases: TGCGCCAGCAGCCAAGATGCCGGGACAGCAAGCTATGGCTACACCTTC.

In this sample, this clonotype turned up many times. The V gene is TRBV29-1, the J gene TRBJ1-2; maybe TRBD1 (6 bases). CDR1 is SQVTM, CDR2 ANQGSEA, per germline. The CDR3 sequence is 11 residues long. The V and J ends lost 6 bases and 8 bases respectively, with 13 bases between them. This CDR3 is CSVRGARGYTF. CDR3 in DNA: TGCAGCGTCCGGGGGGCTAGAGGCTACACCTTC. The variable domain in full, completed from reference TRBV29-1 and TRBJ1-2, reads SAVISQKPSRDICQRGTSLTIQCQVDSQVTMMFWYRQQPGQSLTLIATANQGSEATYESGFVIDKFPISRPNLTFSTLTVSNMSPEDSSIYLCSVRGARGYTFGSGTRLTVV.

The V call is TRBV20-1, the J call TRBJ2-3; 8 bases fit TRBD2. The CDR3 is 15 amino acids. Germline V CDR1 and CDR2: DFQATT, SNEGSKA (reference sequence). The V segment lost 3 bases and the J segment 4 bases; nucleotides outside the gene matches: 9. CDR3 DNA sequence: TGCAGTGCTAGTGCGACTAGCGTTTGGGCAGATACGCAGTATTTT. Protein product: CSASATSVWADTQYF.

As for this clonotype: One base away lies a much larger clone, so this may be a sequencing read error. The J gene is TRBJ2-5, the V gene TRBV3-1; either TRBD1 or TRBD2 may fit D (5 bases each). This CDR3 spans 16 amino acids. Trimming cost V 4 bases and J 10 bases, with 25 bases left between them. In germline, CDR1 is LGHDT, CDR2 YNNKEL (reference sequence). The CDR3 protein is CASSRQDGAGRGIQYF. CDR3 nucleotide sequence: TGTGCCAGCAGCCGCCAGGACGGGGCGGGTCGAGGGATCCAGTACTTC.